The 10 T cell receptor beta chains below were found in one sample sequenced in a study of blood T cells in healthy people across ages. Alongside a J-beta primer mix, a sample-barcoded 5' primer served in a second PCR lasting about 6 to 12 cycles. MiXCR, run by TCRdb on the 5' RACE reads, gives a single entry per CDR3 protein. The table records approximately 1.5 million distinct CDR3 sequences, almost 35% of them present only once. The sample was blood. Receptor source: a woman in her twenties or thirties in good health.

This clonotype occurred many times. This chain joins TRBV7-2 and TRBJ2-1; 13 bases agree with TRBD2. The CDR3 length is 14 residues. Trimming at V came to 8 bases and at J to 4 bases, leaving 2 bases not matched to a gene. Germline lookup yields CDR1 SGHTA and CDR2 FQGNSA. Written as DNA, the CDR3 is TGTGCCAGCGGACTAGCGGGGGCGTACAATGAGCAGTTCTTC. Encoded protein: CASGLAGAYNEQFF.

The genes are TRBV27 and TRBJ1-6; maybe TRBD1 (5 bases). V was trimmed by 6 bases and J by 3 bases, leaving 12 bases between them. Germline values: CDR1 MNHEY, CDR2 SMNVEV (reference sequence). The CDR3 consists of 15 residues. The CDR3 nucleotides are TGTGCCAGCAGACCGGGGCCCCTCTATAATTCACCCCTCCACTTT. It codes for CASRPGPLYNSPLHF.

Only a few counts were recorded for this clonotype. CDR3 in DNA: TGTGCCAGCTCACCCGCAGGAGGCGCTTATGAAGCTTTCTTT. It translates to CASSPAGGAYEAFF. The V call is TRBV18, the J call TRBJ1-1, with D hard to call. The CDR3 length is 14 residues. CDR1 KGHSH and CDR2 LQKENI come from the germline V gene. V dropped 3 bases and J dropped 7 bases, with 15 bases sitting between them. Full variable domain (rest looked up from reference TRBV18 and TRBJ1-1): NAGVMQNPRHLVRRRGQEARLRCSPMKGHSHVYWYRQLPEEGLKFMVYLQKENIIDESGMPKERFSAEFPKEGPSILRIQQVVRGDSAAYFCASSPAGGAYEAFFGQGTRLTVV.

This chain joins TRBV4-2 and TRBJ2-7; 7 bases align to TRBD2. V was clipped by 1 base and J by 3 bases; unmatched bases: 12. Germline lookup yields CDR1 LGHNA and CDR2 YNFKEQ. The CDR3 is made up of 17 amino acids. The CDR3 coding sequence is TGTGCCAGCAGCCAAGCAACAGCCTTAGCGGGCAACTACGAGCAGTACTTC. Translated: CASSQATALAGNYEQYF.

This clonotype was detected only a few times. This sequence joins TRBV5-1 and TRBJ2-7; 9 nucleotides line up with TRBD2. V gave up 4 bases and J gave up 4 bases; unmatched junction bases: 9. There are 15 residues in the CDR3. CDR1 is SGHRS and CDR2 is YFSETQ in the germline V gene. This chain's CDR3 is CASSPEASGVYEQYF. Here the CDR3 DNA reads TGCGCCAGCAGCCCGGAAGCTAGCGGGGTTTACGAGCAGTACTTC.

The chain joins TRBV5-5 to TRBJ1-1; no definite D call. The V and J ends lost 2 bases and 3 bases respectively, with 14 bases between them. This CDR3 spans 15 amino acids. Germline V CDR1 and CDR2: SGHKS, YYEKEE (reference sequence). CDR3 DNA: TGTGCCAGCAGCTTTGCCAATCTTGGTCACACTGAAGCTTTCTTT. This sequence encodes CASSFANLGHTEAFF.

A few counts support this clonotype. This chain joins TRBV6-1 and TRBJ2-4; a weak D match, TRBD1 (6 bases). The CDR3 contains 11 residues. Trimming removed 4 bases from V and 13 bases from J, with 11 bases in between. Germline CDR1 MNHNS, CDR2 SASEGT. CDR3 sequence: CASSAMRGQYF. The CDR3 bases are TGTGCCAGCAGTGCCATGAGGGGGCAGTACTTC.

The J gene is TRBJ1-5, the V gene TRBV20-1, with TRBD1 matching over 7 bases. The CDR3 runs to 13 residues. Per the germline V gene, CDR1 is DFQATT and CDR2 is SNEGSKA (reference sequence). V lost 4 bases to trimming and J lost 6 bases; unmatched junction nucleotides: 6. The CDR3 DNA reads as TGCAGTGCTATTGGACAGGTTGGTCAGCCCCAGCATTTT. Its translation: CSAIGQVGQPQHF.

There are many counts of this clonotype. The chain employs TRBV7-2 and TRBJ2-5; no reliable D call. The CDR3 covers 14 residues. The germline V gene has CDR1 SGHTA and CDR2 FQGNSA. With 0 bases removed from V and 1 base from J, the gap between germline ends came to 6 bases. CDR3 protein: CASSLASSQETQYF. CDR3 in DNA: TGTGCCAGCAGCTTAGCTAGCTCCCAAGAGACCCAGTACTTC.

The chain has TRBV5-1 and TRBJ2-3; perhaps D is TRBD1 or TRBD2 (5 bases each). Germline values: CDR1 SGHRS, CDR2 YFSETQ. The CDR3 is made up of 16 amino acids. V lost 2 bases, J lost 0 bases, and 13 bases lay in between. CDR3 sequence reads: CASSFPGTGSTDTQYF. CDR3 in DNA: TGCGCCAGCAGCTTCCCCGGGACGGGCAGCACAGATACGCAGTATTTT.